The 10 T cell receptor beta chains below all came from one sample that was sequenced in a study of T-cell reconstitution after alpha-beta-depleted transplantation in children. Unique molecular identifiers were used in preparing the TCRbeta library. MiXCR, applied by TCRdb to the PCR reads, yields one record per CDR3 protein. The top ten clones hold 28% of a sample with just over 950,000 distinct CDR3 sequences, less than 30% of them seen once. The specimen was PBMCs, mostly from graft donor cells, collected 360 days after TCRalphabeta/CD19-depleted stem cell transplant. Receptors originate from a boy in the first two years of life who had a stem cell transplant for SCID, so the T cells may come from the graft donor.

This chain uses TRBV12-3 or TRBV12-4 with TRBJ1-3; possible D gene TRBD1, 6 bases. CDR3 length: 17 amino acids. Trimming removed 2 bases at V and 0 bases at J, with 14 bases between. CDR3 bases: TGTGCCAGCAGTTTATGGGACACTCTCTACTCTGGAAACACCATATATTTT. Residues: CASSLWDTLYSGNTIYF.

This clonotype was recorded a few times. This CDR3 is CASSFRTGGNEQFF. CDR3 DNA: TGCGCCAGCAGCTTTAGGACAGGGGGTAATGAGCAGTTCTTC. This chain links TRBV5-1 with TRBJ2-1, with 10 bases aligning to TRBD1. After removal of 2 bases from V and 7 bases from J, the junction contained 3 bases not matched to a gene. The CDR3 consists of 14 residues. The germline V gene encodes CDR1 SGHRS and CDR2 YFSETQ. Together with reference TRBV5-1 and TRBJ2-1, the CDR3 gives the full variable domain: KAGVTQTPRYLIKTRGQQVTLSCSPISGHRSVSWYQQTPGQGLQFLFEYFSETQRNKGNFPGRFSGRQFSNSRSEMNVSTLELGDSALYLCASSFRTGGNEQFFGPGTRLTVL.

This clonotype was seen a handful of times. The V gene is TRBV5-1, the J gene TRBJ2-1; TRBD2 matches at 11 bases. From germline, CDR1 is SGHRS and CDR2 YFSETQ. The J segment lost 13 bases and the V segment lost 1 base, leaving 10 bases of the junction unmatched. The CDR3 spans 15 residues. The CDR3 sequence: CASSLFTSGGHKQFF. The DNA of the CDR3 is TGCGCCAGCAGCTTGTTTACTAGCGGGGGTCATAAACAGTTCTTC.

This clonotype occurred a few times. J is TRBJ2-7 and V is TRBV10-3, with D tentatively TRBD2 (5 bases). Germline lookup yields CDR1 ENHRY and CDR2 SYGVKD. This CDR3 has 14 amino acids. V was pared by 7 bases and J by 2 bases, with 15 bases between. In DNA form, the CDR3 reads TGTGCCATCAACTGGACTCGCGTTACCTACGAGCAGTACTTC. As protein: CAINWTRVTYEQYF.

V and J are TRBV12-3 or TRBV12-4 and TRBJ2-5; D might be TRBD2 (5 bases). V was trimmed by 2 bases and J by 4 bases, leaving 11 bases between them. CDR3 size: 14 residues. CDR3 nucleotides: TGTGCCAGCAGTTTAAGGCCTAGCAGAGAGACCCAGTACTTC. It codes for CASSLRPSRETQYF.

This clonotype was seen a handful of times. This chain links TRBV4-3 with TRBJ2-5; 9 bases line up with TRBD1. Germline CDR1 reads LGHNA; CDR2 reads YSLEER. This CDR3 region has 17 residues. V lost 5 bases, J lost 0 bases, and 10 bases stayed unmatched. The CDR3 bases are TGCGCCAGCAGCACGCGGACAGGGGATGGGTACCAAGAGACCCAGTACTTC. This encodes CASSTRTGDGYQETQYF.

The rearrangement links TRBV3-1 to TRBJ1-2; D possibly corresponds to TRBD1 (5 bases). The ends were cut back, 0 bases at V and 3 bases at J, with 8 bases in the middle. This CDR3 has 14 amino acids. Germline V gene sequence: CDR1 LGHDT, CDR2 YNNKEL (reference sequence). The CDR3 sequence is CASSQDSRDYGYTF. The CDR3 coding sequence is TGTGCCAGCAGCCAAGACAGCAGGGACTATGGCTACACCTTC.

In this sample, this clonotype turned up a few times. The chain carries TRBV20-1 and TRBJ2-7; possible D gene TRBD1, 6 bases. The CDR3 spans 16 residues. Trimming stripped 0 bases from V and 4 bases from J, with 19 bases between. Germline CDR1 is DFQATT and CDR2 is SNEGSKA (reference sequence). The CDR3 DNA reads as TGCAGTGCTAGAGATCAGCTTGGGGGCCCACCTTACGAGCAGTACTTC. Encoded protein: CSARDQLGGPPYEQYF.

This clonotype was seen once. The J gene is TRBJ1-6, the V gene TRBV6-5; D gene unclear. This CDR3 has 16 amino acids. Trimming removed 3 bases from V and 8 bases from J, with 17 bases in between. Germline CDR1 and CDR2: MNHEY and SVGAGI. The CDR3 DNA is TGTGCCAGCAGTTATAGGGCCGAGCTTTTGGATTCACCCCTCCACTTT. Its protein product is CASSYRAELLDSPLHF.

The chain links TRBV12-3 or TRBV12-4 to TRBJ2-5; no firm D call. Trimming stripped 4 bases from V and 8 bases from J, with 17 bases between. This CDR3 region has 14 residues. CDR3: CASSSGFLGSTQYF. The DNA for the CDR3 is TGTGCCAGCAGTTCTGGCTTTCTAGGCAGTACCCAGTACTTC.